The 27 T cell receptor beta chains listed next were all sequenced from one sample in a study of T cell responses to AZD1222 COVID-19 vaccine. TCRdb's table, derived via immunoSEQ multiplex PCR, lists solely in-frame clones and lacks some. The repertoire consists of about 160,000 clones, with roughly 90% occurring once and the leading ten covering around 4.4%. Source: peripheral blood, taken 28 days after the second AZD1222 dose. Source of these receptors: an adult who received the AZD1222 COVID-19 vaccine.

The genes are TRBV19 and TRBJ2-3; D call uncertain. From germline, CDR1 is LNHDA and CDR2 SQIVND (reference sequence). V lost 9 bases to trimming and J lost 2 bases, with 21 bases between them. There are 16 residues in the CDR3. Here the CDR3 DNA reads TGTGCCAGCGCCCCCGGTTGGCAGACCTTCACAGATACGCAGTATTTT. Its protein product is CASAPGWQTFTDTQYF. Complete variable domain (other parts from reference TRBV19 and TRBJ2-3): DGGITQSPKYLFRKEGQNVTLSCEQNLNHDAMYWYRQDPGQGLRLIYYSQIVNDFQKGDIAEGYSVSREKKESFPLTVTSAQKNPTAFYLCASAPGWQTFTDTQYFGPGTRLTVL.

The chain recombines TRBV5-1 with TRBJ2-2; D remains unclear. This CDR3 contains 14 residues. V gave up 5 bases and J gave up 0 bases, with 8 bases separating them. CDR1 and CDR2 from the germline V gene are SGHRS and YFSETQ. The CDR3: CASSRTSNTGELFF. Written as DNA, the CDR3 is TGCGCCAGCAGTAGGACGTCGAACACCGGGGAGCTGTTTTTT.

The gene calls are TRBV5-1 and TRBJ2-7; perhaps TRBD1 as D (5 bases). V lost 0 bases, J lost 6 bases, and 10 bases lay in between. The CDR3 contains 13 residues. CDR1 is SGHRS, CDR2 YFSETQ, per germline. CDR3 region: CASSLGLGREQYF. CDR3 sequence (DNA): TGCGCCAGCAGCTTGGGCCTGGGGCGCGAGCAGTACTTC.

J is TRBJ1-1 and V is TRBV6-5; 7 bases line up with TRBD1. Germline V CDR1 and CDR2: MNHEY, SVGAGI. The CDR3 loop spans 15 amino acids. J gave up 2 bases and V 5 bases, and 8 bases lay outside the gene matches. CDR3 nucleotides: TGTGCCAGCAGTCACGGACAGGTGGGAAACACTGAAGCTTTCTTT. This translates into CASSHGQVGNTEAFF.

As regards this clone: Its ends do not fully match the called genes, so a read error is possible. Other DNA variants within this sample encode the same CDR3. V is TRBV18 and J is TRBJ2-7, with TRBD2 matching over 7 bases. The CDR3 extends over 14 amino acids. The germline CDR1 and CDR2 sequences are KGHSH and LQKENI. The CDR3 here is CASSPLGGDYEQYF. The CDR3 DNA reads as TGTGCCAGCTCACCGTTGGGAGGGGACTACGAACAGTACTTC.

The rearrangement joins TRBV19 to TRBJ1-1; no reliable D call. CDR3 length: 15 amino acids. The V gene lost 5 bases and the J gene lost 1 base, with 14 bases spanning the gap. Germline V gene sequence: CDR1 LNHDA, CDR2 SQIVND (reference sequence). Written as DNA, the CDR3 is TGTGCCAGTAGTGTAAGGTACGGAGCGAACACTGAAGCTTTCTTT. The encoded protein is CASSVRYGANTEAFF.

The chain has TRBV12-3 or TRBV12-4 and TRBJ2-5; possible D gene TRBD1, 6 bases. V was cut by 8 bases and J by 7 bases, with 11 bases left in between. The CDR3 loop spans 11 amino acids. CDR3 protein: CASSLGGTQYF. The DNA of the CDR3 is TGTGCCAGCTCCCTAGGGGGGACCCAGTACTTC.

A single count supports this clone. The chain employs TRBV5-4 and TRBJ2-1, with D possibly being TRBD1 or TRBD2 (5 bases each). The CDR3 has 13 amino acids. V was clipped by 4 bases and J by 0 bases, with 5 bases between them. Germline CDR1 SGHNT, CDR2 YYREEE (reference sequence). CDR3 in amino acids: CASSGGSYNEQFF. The CDR3 DNA reads as TGTGCCAGCAGCGGGGGCTCCTACAATGAGCAGTTCTTC.

The chain is built from TRBV7-2 and TRBJ2-7; no clear D gene. The CDR3 length is 11 residues. Germline CDR1 reads SGHTA; CDR2 reads FQGNSA. V was trimmed by 5 bases and J by 3 bases, leaving 5 bases between them. The CDR3 DNA reads TGTGCCAGCAGCGATAGCTACGAGCAGTACTTC. It is translated as CASSDSYEQYF.

V usage is TRBV4-1 and J usage is TRBJ2-7, with 7 bases fitting TRBD1. The CDR3 sequence is 15 residues long. Germline V CDR1 and CDR2: MGHRA, YSYEKL. Trimming cost V 3 bases and J 2 bases; bases outside gene matches: 7. The CDR3 nucleotides read TGCGCCAGCAGCCAGGGGACAGTCACTACCTACGAGCAGTACTTC. Protein product: CASSQGTVTTYEQYF.

The J gene is TRBJ1-1, the V gene TRBV6-5; D ambiguous. Germline values: CDR1 MNHEY, CDR2 SVGAGI. The ends were cut back, 6 bases at V and 1 base at J, with 3 bases in the middle. This CDR3 region has 11 residues. The CDR3 DNA is TGTGCCAGCAGGGAGAACACTGAAGCTTTCTTT. It codes for CASRENTEAFF.

As to this clone: Other DNA variants within this sample encode the same CDR3. The rearrangement joins TRBV19 to TRBJ1-1; the match to TRBD1 covers 7 bases. Germline V gene data show CDR1 as LNHDA and CDR2 as SQIVND (reference sequence). V shed 3 bases and J 1 base; nucleotides not matched to a gene: 2. The CDR3 consists of 14 residues. CDR3 amino acids: CASSMGTANTEAFF. CDR3 DNA: TGTGCCAGTAGTATGGGGACAGCGAACACTGAAGCTTTCTTT. Supplemented by reference TRBV19 and TRBJ1-1, the full variable domain reads DGGITQSPKYLFRKEGQNVTLSCEQNLNHDAMYWYRQDPGQGLRLIYYSQIVNDFQKGDIAEGYSVSREKKESFPLTVTSAQKNPTAFYLCASSMGTANTEAFFGQGTRLTVV.

This clone was observed a handful of times. The chain recombines TRBV10-2 with TRBJ1-4, with 10 bases matching TRBD1. CDR3 length: 13 amino acids. Germline V gene lookup returns CDR1 WSHSY and CDR2 SAAADI. V was clipped by 6 bases and J by 7 bases; unmatched bases: 2. CDR3 bases: TGCGCCAGCAGCCGGGACAGGGGTGAAAAACTGTTTTTT. Its protein product is CASSRDRGEKLFF.

The chain is built from TRBV30 and TRBJ1-4; 7 bases are shared with TRBD1. Germline-derived CDR1 and CDR2 are GTSNPN and SVGIG (reference sequence). The trim removed 8 bases at V and 6 bases at J, leaving 9 bases unmatched. The CDR3 contains 13 residues. The CDR3 is CAGRGTDYEKLFF. Written as DNA, the CDR3 is TGTGCCGGACGGGGGACAGACTATGAAAAACTGTTTTTT.

The chain links TRBV7-6 to TRBJ2-3; no clear D gene. Trimming removed 1 base from V and 4 bases from J, with 12 bases in between. CDR1 and CDR2 from the germline V gene are SGHVS and FNYEAQ. CDR3 length: 15 amino acids. The CDR3 DNA follows: TGTGCCAGCAGCTTAGACACCCTTCGAGCAGATACGCAGTATTTT. This codes for CASSLDTLRADTQYF.

The chain carries TRBV6-2 or TRBV6-3 and TRBJ2-7; D ambiguous. The germline V gene encodes CDR1 MNHEY and CDR2 SVGEGT. The CDR3 contains 15 residues. Trimming stripped 2 bases from V and 6 bases from J, with 17 bases between. CDR3 DNA: TGTGCCAGCAGTTACCCCCCGGATCCCCCGCCCGAGCAGTACTTC. Its protein is CASSYPPDPPPEQYF.

The chain joins TRBV15 to TRBJ2-1; D is unclear. Germline CDR1 LNHNV, CDR2 YYDKDF (reference sequence). The V end was cut by 4 bases, the J end by 6 bases, with 19 bases between. The CDR3 totals 16 residues. CDR3 residues: CATSTPDLGPGNEQFF. The CDR3 nucleotides are TGTGCCACCAGCACCCCGGATTTGGGTCCGGGCAATGAGCAGTTCTTC.

The chain joins TRBV10-3 to TRBJ2-3; 10 nucleotides match TRBD2. The ends lost 5 bases at V and 0 bases at J; junction bases unmatched: 5. This CDR3 is built from 16 residues. From germline, CDR1 is ENHRY and CDR2 SYGVKD. The CDR3, as DNA: TGTGCCATCAGTCTAGCGGGGGACTCTAGCACAGATACGCAGTATTTT. This gives the protein CAISLAGDSSTDTQYF.

The chain uses TRBV6-5 and TRBJ1-2; D is perhaps TRBD1 (6 bases). V was shortened by 2 bases and J by 8 bases, with 15 bases between the two germline ends. Germline V gene data show CDR1 as MNHEY and CDR2 as SVGAGI. This CDR3 region has 14 residues. For the CDR3, the DNA is TGTGCCAGCAGTTACCAACAGGGTCAAGGAGGCTACACCTTC. Translating gives CASSYQQGQGGYTF.

The CDR3 sequence is CASSPQGIGETQYF. The CDR3 DNA follows: TGTGCCAGCAGCCCACAGGGTATTGGAGAGACCCAGTACTTC. The V call is TRBV14, the J call TRBJ2-5; D possibly corresponds to TRBD1 (6 bases). Germline V gene sequence: CDR1 SGHDN, CDR2 FVKESK. This CDR3 comprises 14 residues. The V end lost 4 bases, the J end lost 4 bases, and 13 bases lay between the germline ends. Filled out from reference TRBV14 and TRBJ2-5, the complete variable domain reads EAGVTQFPSHSVIEKGQTVTLRCDPISGHDNLYWYRRVMGKEIKFLLHFVKESKQDESGMPNNRFLAERTGGTYSTLKVQPAELEDSGVYFCASSPQGIGETQYFGPGTRLLVL.

CDR3 sequence reads: CASSEDRSGNTIYF. The CDR3 coding sequence is TGTGCCAGCAGTGAAGACAGGTCTGGAAACACCATATATTTT. V and J are TRBV6-1 and TRBJ1-3, with TRBD1 as a possible D gene (5 bases). The CDR3 extends over 14 amino acids. Germline CDR1 reads MNHNS; CDR2 reads SASEGT. V shed 1 base and J shed 1 base, with 5 bases lying between them.

The chain is built from TRBV6-6 and TRBJ1-6, with unresolved D. Trimming pared 6 bases from V and 5 bases from J, leaving 11 bases between. The germline V gene encodes CDR1 MNHNY and CDR2 SVGAGI (reference sequence). The CDR3 covers 14 residues. Written as DNA, the CDR3 is TGTGCCAGCAGCTCACCGGTGGATAATTCACCCCTCCACTTT. This encodes CASSSPVDNSPLHF.

This rearrangement joins TRBV5-4 to TRBJ2-3, with D perhaps TRBD2 (6 bases). This CDR3 has 12 amino acids. V was shortened by 4 bases and J by 7 bases, with 10 bases between the two germline ends. CDR1 is SGHNT, CDR2 YYREEE, per germline (reference sequence). CDR3 sequence reads: CASSLRDNTQYF. The CDR3 coding sequence is TGTGCCAGCAGCCTGCGGGATAATACGCAGTATTTT.

The rearrangement links TRBV5-6 to TRBJ2-1, with TRBD1 matching 7 bases. The J segment lost 4 bases and the V segment lost 4 bases, leaving 11 bases of the junction unmatched. The CDR3 has 16 residues. CDR1 SGHDT and CDR2 YYEEEE come from the germline V gene. DNA for the CDR3: TGTGCCAGCAGCCAGGACAGGCCCTCGGGGTACAATGAGCAGTTCTTC. It translates to CASSQDRPSGYNEQFF.

V usage is TRBV4-2 and J usage is TRBJ1-2, with TRBD1 identical over 11 bases. Germline V gene lookup returns CDR1 LGHNA and CDR2 YNFKEQ. The V and J ends lost 4 bases and 5 bases, in that order; junction bases with no gene match: 12. The CDR3 contains 17 residues. This CDR3 reads CASSPRGQGAIQYGYTF. As DNA, the CDR3 is TGTGCCAGCAGCCCCAGAGGACAGGGGGCTATCCAGTATGGCTACACCTTC.

The V and J genes are TRBV7-2 and TRBJ2-7; 8 bases line up with TRBD1. This CDR3 is built from 16 residues. The J segment lost 0 bases and the V segment lost 5 bases, leaving 9 bases of the junction unmatched. Germline V gene lookup returns CDR1 SGHTA and CDR2 FQGNSA. CDR3 DNA sequence: TGTGCCAGCAGCCACTGGACAGGGCGGATCTCCTACGAGCAGTACTTC. The encoded protein is CASSHWTGRISYEQYF.

V gene TRBV5-1 combines with J gene TRBJ1-4; D is possibly TRBD1 (5 bases). V lost 5 bases to trimming and J lost 7 bases, with 12 bases between them. The CDR3 sequence is 13 residues long. Germline lookup yields CDR1 SGHRS and CDR2 YFSETQ. The chain's CDR3 is CASRDAGGEKLFF. In DNA form, the CDR3 reads TGCGCCAGCAGGGATGCGGGGGGTGAAAAACTGTTTTTT.